This TCR beta chain is from a study of T cell changes during pregnancy in multiple sclerosis. This table comes from immunoSEQ multiplex PCR, and its TCRdb copy is limited to in-frame clones, with some not included. This table has around 35,000 clones, 90% appearing once. Germline CDR1 is MNHEY and CDR2 is SMNVEV (reference sequence). This CDR3 comprises 17 residues. The V segment lost 0 bases and the J segment 7 bases; nucleotides outside the gene matches: 12. The clonotype originates from a female donor with multiple sclerosis, enrolled in a pregnancy study. This rearrangement joins TRBV27 to TRBJ2-1, with TRBD1 matching 7 bases. The sequenced sample was CD8+ T cells from peripheral blood mononuclear cells, obtained before pregnancy. DNA for the CDR3: TGTGCCAGCAGTTTATCGGGGCCGACAGGGATGGAGAATGAGCAGTTCTTC. Protein product: CASSLSGPTGMENEQFF.